The source of this TCR beta chain is a study of a mutant IDH1 vaccine in newly diagnosed glioma (dated by TCRdb to the early 2020s). With regard to the full study: Eight vaccinations were administered to patients in weeks 1, 3, 5, 7, 11, 15, 19 and 23, corresponding to visits V03 through V10. Vaccination began 4-6 weeks after radiotherapy alone, or alongside temozolomide cycles in the chemotherapy-containing groups. Of the approximately 35 treated patients, about 62% were male and 37.5% were female, and a mean age of around 40 years was recorded. Before enrollment, patients had received standard therapy of radiotherapy alone, temozolomide alone, or radiochemotherapy with temozolomide; most received the combination. Peripheral blood was drawn at six visits: V03 (baseline), V05, V07, V10, V12 and V13. Longitudinal TCRB deep sequencing was done for 25 treated patients, wherever samples were available for exploratory analyses. Study-wide findings and limitations: Vaccine-induced immune responses across multiple MHC alleles were detected in about 93% of patients. The authors noted that analyses of patient blood samples could not be reproduced because of sample limitations. PBMC samples for TCRB deep sequencing were selected based on availability. Pseudoprogression appeared unrelated to alterations in the top peripheral T cell clonotypes detected by TCRB sequencing.

CDR1 and CDR2, looked up from the germline V gene (reference sequence), are MNHNY and SVGAGI. Between the V and J ends, shortened by 2 bases and 1 base respectively, the junction contains 15 bases. The CDR3 goes from the cysteine to the phenylalanine over 16 residues. The CDR3 DNA has 48 bases and is translated from base 1. According to the study, the label for this sample's time point signals: week 11, during vaccination. Every vaccine dose consisted of 300 ug of a 20-mer mutant IDH1 peptide in Montanide, administered subcutaneously together with topical imiquimod. Newly diagnosed WHO grade 3 or 4 IDH1-mutant astrocytomas showing loss of nuclear ATRX were present in the donors. The samples were drawn from NOA16, a multicentre, single-arm, open-label phase I trial in Germany that tested a mutant IDH1 peptide vaccine in humans for the first time. Genomic DNA for TCRB sequencing was isolated from EDTA blood with the DNeasy Blood and Tissue Kit.

The library was built by means of the immunoSEQ multiplex PCR assay. Rearranged TCR beta chain sequences were amplified with the hsTCRB Kit following the manufacturer's protocol. Sequencing of TCRB libraries was carried out on an Illumina MiSeq. From the authors' description of their analysis: Demultiplexing, trimming and gene mapping were performed with the kit vendor's proprietary platform. This is the immuneACCESS table as TCRdb keeps it, with only in-frame sequences that have V and J called. A part of the clones is gone; compared with another copy, unresolved V genes explain less than half, and the rest is unexplained. V and J calls and clone size are as listed in that table; D and trimming were resolved from the DNA. The sample yields about 120,000 clones; 85% to 90% were counted once. The ten biggest clones cover roughly 0.55% of the sample. Points on this clone: What antigen it recognizes has not been identified. The record has no base qualities; no much larger clone is one base away.

Sequencing was performed on PBMCs, taken from a glioma patient whose treatment included an IDH1 peptide vaccine. This sequence uses TRBV6-6 and TRBJ2-7; the D call is tentative, TRBD1 or TRBD2, as each matches 5 bases. This TCR came from a woman aged 45-65 years with glioma. The CDR3 here reads CASSYPTGTASYEQYF. The nucleotide sequence is TGTGCCAGCAGTTACCCCACCGGGACGGCATCCTACGAGCAGTACTTC.